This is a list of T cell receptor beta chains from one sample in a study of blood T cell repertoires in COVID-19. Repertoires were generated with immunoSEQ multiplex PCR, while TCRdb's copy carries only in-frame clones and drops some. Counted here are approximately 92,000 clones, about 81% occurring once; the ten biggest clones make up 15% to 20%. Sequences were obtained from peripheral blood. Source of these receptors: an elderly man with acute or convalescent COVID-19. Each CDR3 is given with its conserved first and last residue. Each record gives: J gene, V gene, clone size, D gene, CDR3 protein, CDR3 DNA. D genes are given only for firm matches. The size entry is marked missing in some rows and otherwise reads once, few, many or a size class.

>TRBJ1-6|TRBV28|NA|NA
CASTTNRQENSPLHF
TGTGCCAGCACCACCAACAGACAGGAAAATTCACCCCTCCACTTT
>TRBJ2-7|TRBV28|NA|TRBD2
CATGTTVSYEQYF
TGTGCCACCGGGACTACCGTCTCCTACGAGCAGTACTTC
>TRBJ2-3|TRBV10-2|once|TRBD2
CASNTAGGRDTQYF
TGCGCCAGCAATACAGCGGGGGGGAGAGATACGCAGTATTTT
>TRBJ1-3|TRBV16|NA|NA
CASSSRGASGGNTIYF
TGTGCCAGCAGCAGCCGGGGTGCCTCGGGAGGAAACACCATATATTTT
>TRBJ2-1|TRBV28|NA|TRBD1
CASLQWVDRTNEQFF
TGTGCCAGCCTGCAGTGGGTGGACAGGACCAATGAGCAGTTCTTC
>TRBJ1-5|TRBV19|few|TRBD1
CASSIDQGASNQPQHF
TGTGCCAGTAGTATAGATCAGGGGGCAAGCAATCAGCCCCAGCATTTT
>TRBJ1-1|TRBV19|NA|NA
CASISNTEAFF
TGTGCCAGTATTAGTAACACTGAAGCTTTCTTT
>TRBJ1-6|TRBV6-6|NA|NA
CASSYDSRSPLHF
TGTGCCAGCAGTTACGATTCGAGGTCACCCCTCCACTTT
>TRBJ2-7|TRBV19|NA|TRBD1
CASSIAIGQGFSYEQYF
TGTGCCAGTAGTATCGCAATCGGACAGGGTTTCTCCTACGAGCAGTACTTC
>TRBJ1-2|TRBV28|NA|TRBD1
CASSSIRTPSQGFNYGYTF
TGTGCCAGCAGTTCAATACGGACCCCCTCACAGGGGTTTAACTATGGCTACACCTTC
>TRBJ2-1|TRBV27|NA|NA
CASNSLSGTPARDEQFF
TGTGCCAGCAATTCACTCTCAGGGACTCCCGCGCGGGATGAGCAGTTCTTC
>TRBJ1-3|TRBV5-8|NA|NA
CASSVGTHSGNTIYF
TGTGCCAGCAGCGTCGGGACTCATTCTGGAAACACCATATATTTT
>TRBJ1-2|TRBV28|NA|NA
CASGIKEGFNGYTF
TGTGCCAGCGGCATAAAGGAGGGTTTCAATGGCTACACCTTC
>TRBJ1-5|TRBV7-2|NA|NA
CASSSQGWGNQPQHF
TGTGCCAGCAGCTCACAGGGATGGGGCAATCAGCCCCAGCATTTT
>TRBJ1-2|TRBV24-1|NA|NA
CATRLGILSYGYTF
TGTGCCACCAGACTAGGCATTCTCAGCTATGGCTACACCTTC
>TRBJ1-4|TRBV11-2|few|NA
CASSFSTGEKLFF
TGTGCCAGCAGCTTCTCCACTGGTGAAAAACTGTTTTTT
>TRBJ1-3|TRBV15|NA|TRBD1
CATSRDRGGNTIYF
TGTGCCACCAGCAGGGACAGGGGTGGAAACACCATATATTTT
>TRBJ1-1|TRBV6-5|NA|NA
CASRSGGSTEAFF
TGTGCCAGCAGATCGGGGGGGTCCACTGAAGCTTTCTTT
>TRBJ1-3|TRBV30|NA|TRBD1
CASQGNSGNTIYF
TGTGCCTCACAGGGGAACTCTGGAAACACCATATATTTT
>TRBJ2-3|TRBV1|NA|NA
CTSSVLSGTSGGADTQYF
TGCACCAGCAGCGTCCTTTCCGGGACTAGCGGGGGGGCAGATACGCAGTATTTT
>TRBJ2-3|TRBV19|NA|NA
CASSMGAGGWRTDTQYF
TGTGCCAGTAGTATGGGCGCGGGTGGATGGAGAACAGATACGCAGTATTTT
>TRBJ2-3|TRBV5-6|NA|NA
CASSLEFGFSTDTQYF
TGTGCCAGCAGCTTGGAGTTCGGTTTTAGCACAGATACGCAGTATTTT
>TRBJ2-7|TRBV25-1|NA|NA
CASAIVYEQYF
TGTGCCAGTGCAATAGTCTACGAGCAGTACTTC
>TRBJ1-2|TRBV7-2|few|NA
CASSLAAGGSNYGYTF
TGTGCCAGCAGCTTAGCGGCGGGAGGGAGTAACTATGGCTACACCTTC
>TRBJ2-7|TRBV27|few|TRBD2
CASSLGVAGGYEQYF
TGTGCCAGCAGTCTCGGGGTAGCGGGAGGCTACGAGCAGTACTTC
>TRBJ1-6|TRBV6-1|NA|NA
CASSEVGANSPLHF
TGTGCCAGCAGTGAAGTTGGGGCCAATTCACCCCTCCACTTT
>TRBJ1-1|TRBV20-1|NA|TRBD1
CRPGQGTEAFF
TGCAGACCGGGACAGGGCACTGAAGCTTTCTTT
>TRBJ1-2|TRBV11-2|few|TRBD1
CASSSTGGSYGYTF
TGTGCCAGCAGCTCAACAGGGGGCAGCTATGGCTACACCTTC
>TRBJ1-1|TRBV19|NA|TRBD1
CASSGGQGYTEAFF
TGTGCCAGTAGTGGCGGACAGGGGTACACTGAAGCTTTCTTT
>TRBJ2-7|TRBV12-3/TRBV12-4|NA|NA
CASSLGPSPEQYF
TGTGCCAGCAGTTTAGGGCCTAGCCCCGAGCAGTACTTC
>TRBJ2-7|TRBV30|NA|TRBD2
CAWSYSGGYEQYF
TGTGCCTGGAGCTATAGCGGGGGCTACGAGCAGTACTTC
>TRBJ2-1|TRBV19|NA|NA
CASRRTGLNEQFF
TGTGCCAGTAGACGTACAGGGCTAAATGAGCAGTTCTTC
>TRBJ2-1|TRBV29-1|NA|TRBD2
CSAPTSGRSHEQFF
TGCAGCGCTCCGACTAGCGGGAGGTCCCATGAGCAGTTCTTC
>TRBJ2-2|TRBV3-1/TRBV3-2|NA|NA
CASSRWTDTSGELFF
TGTGCCAGCAGCCGATGGACTGACACGTCCGGGGAGCTGTTTTTT
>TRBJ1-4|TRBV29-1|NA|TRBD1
CSARDRLEKLFF
TGCAGCGCCCGGGACAGGCTTGAAAAACTGTTTTTT
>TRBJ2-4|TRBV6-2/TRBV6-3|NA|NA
CASSSPTVAKNIQYF
TGTGCCAGCAGCTCCCCGACTGTAGCCAAAAACATTCAGTACTTC
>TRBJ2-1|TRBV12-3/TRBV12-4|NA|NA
CASRLGRNEQFF
TGTGCCAGCAGACTAGGCCGAAATGAGCAGTTCTTC
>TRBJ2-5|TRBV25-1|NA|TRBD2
CASRRGSQETQYF
TGTGCCAGCAGGCGGGGGTCCCAAGAGACCCAGTACTTC
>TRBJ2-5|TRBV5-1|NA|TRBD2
CASSLVGLGTETQYF
TGCGCCAGCAGCTTGGTAGGACTAGGGACAGAGACCCAGTACTTC
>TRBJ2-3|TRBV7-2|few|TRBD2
CASSFSSGGGEDTQYF
TGTGCCAGCAGCTTCTCCAGCGGGGGCGGAGAAGATACGCAGTATTTT
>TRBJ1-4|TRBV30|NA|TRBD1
CAWSELRTGRLGEKLFF
TGTGCCTGGAGTGAATTAAGGACAGGGAGGTTGGGTGAAAAACTGTTTTTT
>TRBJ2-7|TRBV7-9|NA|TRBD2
CASSRAGRTYEQYF
TGTGCCAGCAGCCGAGCGGGGAGAACCTACGAGCAGTACTTC
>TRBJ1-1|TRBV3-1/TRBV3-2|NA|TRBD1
CASRRQGNTEAFF
TGTGCCAGCAGGCGACAGGGAAACACTGAAGCTTTCTTT
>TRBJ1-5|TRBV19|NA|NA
CASGGRGGQPQHF
TGTGCCAGCGGAGGACGGGGAGGCCAGCCCCAGCATTTT
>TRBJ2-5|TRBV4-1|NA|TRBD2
CASSQGLAGGETQYF
TGCGCCAGCAGCCAAGGACTAGCGGGGGGAGAGACCCAGTACTTC
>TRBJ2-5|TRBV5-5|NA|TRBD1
CASSDRAEEVAQYF
TGTGCCAGCAGCGACAGGGCCGAGGAGGTGGCCCAGTACTTC
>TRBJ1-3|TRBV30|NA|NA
CAWSVNGWDTSSGNTIYF
TGTGCCTGGAGTGTAAATGGTTGGGACACAAGCTCTGGAAACACCATATATTTT
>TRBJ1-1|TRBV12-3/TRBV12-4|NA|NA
CASSSRGTEAFF
TGTGCCAGCAGCTCCAGGGGTACTGAAGCTTTCTTT
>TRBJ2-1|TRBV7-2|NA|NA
CASSLGLAFNEQFF
TGTGCCAGCAGCTTAGGGCTAGCGTTCAATGAGCAGTTCTTC
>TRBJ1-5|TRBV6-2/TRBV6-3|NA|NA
CASSQPDGGLRRGQPQHF
TGTGCCAGCAGTCAACCCGACGGGGGGCTGCGGCGTGGTCAGCCCCAGCATTTT